The rows below give T cell receptor beta chains drawn from one sample of a study of shared clonotypes between healthy human individuals. The method was immunoSEQ multiplex PCR; TCRdb's version includes in-frame clones alone and lacks a portion of them. Of under 1,100,000 clones listed, 60% to 80% are singletons. What was sequenced was memory CD4+ T cells sorted from blood. The receptors originated from a man between 18 and 29 years old in good health. Both conserved end residues are part of each CDR3. D genes are given only for firm matches. Expanded clones get a size class; other rows say once, few or many, or leave the size out.

j_call,d_call,clone_size,v_call,cdr3_aa,cdr3_nt
TRBJ2-3,-,-,TRBV5-1,CASSRGQRGDTQYF,TGCGCCAGCAGCAGAGGACAGAGGGGAGATACGCAGTATTTT
TRBJ2-1,TRBD1,-,TRBV10-1,CASSESGLKDRVFF,TGCGCCAGCAGTGAGTCGGGCTTAAAGGACAGGGTGTTCTTC
TRBJ2-2,-,-,TRBV6-1,CASTYDRGTGELFF,TGTGCCAGCACTTATGACCGTGGAACCGGGGAGCTGTTTTTT
TRBJ2-1,-,-,TRBV7-2,CASSLGGTPNEQFF,TGTGCCAGCAGCTTAGGCGGGACTCCCAATGAGCAGTTCTTC
TRBJ2-7,-,-,TRBV6-5,CASSPTMGYEQYF,TGTGCCAGCAGTCCCACCATGGGCTACGAGCAGTACTTC
TRBJ1-5,TRBD1,-,TRBV4-1,CASSQGPGQGGQPQHF,TGCGCCAGCAGCCAGGGACCGGGACAGGGTGGGCAGCCCCAGCATTTT
TRBJ2-2,-,-,TRBV28,CASSSGGRNTGELFF,TGTGCCAGCAGTTCCGGGGGAAGGAACACCGGGGAGCTGTTTTTT
TRBJ2-3,-,-,TRBV11-2,CASSLERWDTQYF,TGTGCCAGCAGCTTAGAGAGGTGGGATACGCAGTATTTT
TRBJ2-6,-,-,TRBV11-2,CASSLDRGANVLTF,TGTGCCAGCAGCTTAGATCGTGGGGCCAACGTCCTGACTTTC
TRBJ2-3,TRBD2,-,TRBV2,CASSTLTSGGPDTQYF,TGTGCCAGCAGTACACTTACTAGCGGGGGCCCAGATACGCAGTATTTT
TRBJ1-6,TRBD1,-,TRBV5-6,CASSWNPGQGASPLHF,TGTGCCAGCAGCTGGAACCCGGGACAGGGGGCTTCACCCCTCCACTTT
TRBJ2-7,TRBD2,-,TRBV7-9,CASSSGGAAYEQYF,TGTGCCAGCAGTAGCGGGGGGGCAGCCTACGAGCAGTACTTC
TRBJ2-5,TRBD2,few,TRBV6-1,CASSEGIRTSQETQYF,TGTGCCAGCAGTGAAGGAATTAGGACTAGTCAAGAGACCCAGTACTTC
TRBJ2-1,TRBD2,-,TRBV7-9,CASSLNAGGAYNEQFF,TGTGCCAGCAGCTTAAACGCGGGAGGTGCCTACAATGAGCAGTTCTTC
TRBJ2-5,-,few,TRBV28,CASSLSDRKTQYF,TGTGCCAGCAGTTTATCCGACAGGAAGACCCAGTACTTC
TRBJ2-1,-,few,TRBV11-2,CASGPGLLNEQFF,TGTGCCAGCGGACCGGGACTCCTAAATGAGCAGTTCTTC
TRBJ1-1,-,few,TRBV5-1,CASSLDDRTEAFF,TGCGCCAGCAGCTTGGATGACCGCACTGAAGCTTTCTTT
TRBJ2-3,TRBD1,-,TRBV6-1,CASSPQGDSTDTQYF,TGTGCCAGCAGTCCCCAGGGGGACAGCACAGATACGCAGTATTTT
TRBJ1-3,-,-,TRBV29-1,CSALQTSSGNTIYF,TGCAGCGCCCTACAAACTAGCTCTGGAAACACCATATATTTT
TRBJ2-5,TRBD2,-,TRBV12-5,CASGLVLTSGRVEATQYF,TGTGCTAGTGGTTTGGTACTGACTAGCGGGAGGGTAGAAGCGACCCAGTACTTC
TRBJ1-1,-,-,TRBV11-2,CASSLYRVATEAFF,TGTGCCAGCAGCTTATACAGGGTGGCCACTGAAGCTTTCTTT
TRBJ2-5,TRBD1,-,TRBV30,CAGQVLETQYF,TGTGCCGGACAGGTTCTAGAGACCCAGTACTTC
TRBJ2-1,TRBD2,-,TRBV2,CAGSSGSYNEQFF,TGTGCCGGTTCTAGCGGGAGCTACAATGAGCAGTTCTTC
TRBJ1-2,-,-,TRBV5-6,CASTSLPLDYGYTF,TGTGCCAGCACCAGCCTCCCCTTGGACTATGGCTACACCTTC
TRBJ1-1,TRBD1,-,TRBV25-1,CASRAGTGRTEAFF,TGTGCCAGCAGGGCCGGGACAGGGCGCACTGAAGCTTTCTTT
TRBJ2-5,-,many,TRBV18,CASSPPRGSNQETQYF,TGTGCCAGCTCACCACCTAGGGGGTCGAACCAAGAGACCCAGTACTTC
TRBJ1-5,TRBD1,-,TRBV18,CASSPLGGQGSISNQPQHF,TGTGCCAGCTCACCTCTCGGGGGACAGGGGTCGATTAGCAATCAGCCCCAGCATTTT
TRBJ1-1,-,-,TRBV19,CASSIVPSDGTEAFF,TGTGCCAGTAGTATTGTACCCTCCGATGGGACTGAAGCTTTCTTT
TRBJ1-2,-,-,TRBV30,CAWSLGDTANYGYTF,TGTGCCTGGAGCTTGGGGGACACCGCTAACTATGGCTACACCTTC
TRBJ2-3,-,-,TRBV9,CASSSTDTQYF,TGTGCCAGCAGCTCCACAGATACGCAGTATTTT
TRBJ2-5,-,-,TRBV6-1,CASSGTGRGETQYF,TGTGCCAGCAGTGGGACAGGGCGGGGGGAGACCCAGTACTTC
TRBJ2-5,-,-,TRBV5-1,CASSLEGVETQYF,TGCGCCAGCAGCTTGGAAGGGGTTGAGACCCAGTACTTC
TRBJ1-3,TRBD1,-,TRBV18,CASSITRTGGTSGNTIYF,TGTGCCAGCTCAATTACAAGGACAGGGGGCACCTCTGGAAACACCATATATTTT
TRBJ1-4,-,-,TRBV6-1,CASSESPGREKLFF,TGTGCCAGCAGTGAGAGCCCAGGGAGGGAAAAACTGTTTTTT
TRBJ1-6,-,-,TRBV7-2,CASSFGRSGSPLHF,TGTGCCAGCAGCTTTGGCAGGTCTGGATCACCCCTCCACTTT
TRBJ2-2,-,-,TRBV19,CASTQWGRTGELFF,TGTGCCAGTACCCAATGGGGAAGGACCGGGGAGCTGTTTTTT
TRBJ2-6,-,-,TRBV2,CASSERQGSGANVLTF,TGTGCCAGCAGTGAACGTCAAGGCTCTGGGGCCAACGTCCTGACTTTC
TRBJ2-7,TRBD2,-,TRBV10-3,CATRTSGILAYEQYF,TGTGCCACCCGGACTAGCGGGATCTTAGCTTACGAGCAGTACTTC
TRBJ1-1,-,-,TRBV7-8,CASSLEAYTEAFF,TGTGCCAGCAGCTTAGAGGCCTACACTGAAGCTTTCTTT
TRBJ2-7,-,-,TRBV19,CASSIAHSYEQYF,TGTGCCAGTAGTATCGCCCACAGCTACGAGCAGTACTTC
TRBJ2-7,TRBD1,-,TRBV18,CASSPPAGGSREQYF,TGTGCCAGCTCACCACCGGCAGGGGGCTCACGCGAGCAGTACTTC
TRBJ2-3,-,-,TRBV7-3,CASSFSPQQSDTQYF,TGTGCCAGCAGCTTCTCGCCACAGCAGTCAGATACGCAGTATTTT
TRBJ2-5,-,few,TRBV7-2,CASSREWGVQETQYF,TGTGCCAGCAGCCGTGAGTGGGGGGTCCAAGAGACCCAGTACTTC
TRBJ2-1,-,-,TRBV10-2,CASRSEGNEQFF,TGCGCCAGCAGATCAGAGGGTAATGAGCAGTTCTTC